This entry features one T cell receptor (beta chain) sequence. The specificity of this receptor is unknown. There are no base qualities to consult, and no much larger clone falls within one base. These data originate in a study of cytomegalovirus exposure and HLA in healthy donors (dated by TCRdb to about 2017). Describing the broader study: In an earlier analysis of approximately 500 of the donors, 250 to 350 Gb of sequence data and 95 million to 130 million unique TCR beta sequences from about 179 million T cells were reported. In addition to the first cohort of around 670 subjects, a separate validation cohort of approximately 110 different subjects was used. Using immunosequencing, the study profiled T cell repertoires from around 680 subjects and related those repertoires to cytomegalovirus serostatus. To decide whether each TCR beta V gene segment behaved as functional or pseudogenic, an earlier analysis of approximately 620 of the donors relied on high-throughput TCR beta sequencing. Of the 300 to 450 genotyped donors, approximately 81% were placed in the genetic ancestry cluster associated with self-reported Caucasian donors. The study combined high-throughput TCR immunosequencing, statistical association of individual TCRs with disease status, and machine learning to predict cytomegalovirus infection status. Class I and class II HLA loci were covered by the typing at four-digit resolution. The aim of the study was to test whether cataloging public T cell receptors could identify signatures of past pathogen exposure. A later genetic analysis took genome-wide SNP genotypes for about 55% of the roughly 670 donors and used that subset as a discovery cohort. The later analysis used no new phenotypic data to find candidate immune exposures, relying instead on TCR beta sequences and their occurrence across donors. A later analysis re-analyzed previously published TCR beta repertoires from roughly 600 donors and added high-resolution HLA genotyping to study TCR occurrence patterns. About five DR-DQ haplotypes were treated as single units for association and clustering because of strong linkage in the cohort. All discovery cohort repertoires had been generated using a single sequencing platform. An early release covering over 500 HLA-typed donors comprised approximately 290 gigabases of sequencing data and about 90 million unique TCR sequences. Donor age, sex, ethnicity and CMV serostatus were compiled together with the repertoire data. The number of donors typed differed by locus, with roughly 620-640 for A, B, C, DRB1 and DQB1, 522 for DQA1, some 570 for DPA1, and under 490 for DPB1. Across under 500 genotyped donors of the cohort, an average of approximately 220,000 unique TCR beta nucleotide sequences per donor were sequenced, and around 20% of those sequences were non-productive. What the work shows at the level of the full study, not this receptor alone: When HLA alleles, especially DR and DQ, strongly co-occurred, TCR associations were difficult to assign to individual alleles. A later genetic analysis associated a missense DCLRE1C variant with V-gene and J-gene trimming of TCR beta chains, and an independent cohort replicated the association. Across donors, most TCR sequences were observed very rarely, whereas some public TCRs were present in many individuals. According to a later genetic analysis, donors in an Asian-associated ancestry cluster had fewer N-insertions in productive TCRs than the approximately 650-donor mean. Only TCR beta chains were sequenced in this cohort, and the absence of alpha or paired-chain data limited detectable features. In an earlier analysis of approximately 600 of the donors, most TCR beta V segments were observed in productive rearrangements about 87% or about 30% of the time, broadly matching IMGT annotations. About 17 rarely observed V segments, including chromosome 9 orphons, were excluded from the earlier analysis of just under 600 of the donors because counts were too low. Most CMV-associated TCR beta chains appeared to be HLA-restricted in a later analysis, and the HLA associations seemed to be driven largely by CMV exposure. Cytomegalovirus status was reported to be diagnosed by the classifier with high specificity and sensitivity in both the original and validation cohorts. The study gave a list of 150 to 200 TCR beta chains associated with cytomegalovirus. Specific HLA alleles were associated with over 15,000 TCR beta sequences at a false discovery rate of 0.05 in a later analysis. A group of highly shared sequence variants was considered likely to be a technical artifact of the sequencing pipeline. A further reported finding was that TCR beta sequences accurately predicted the HLA-A and HLA-B alleles for most subjects in the first cohort. In vitro tests confirmed that a few of the cytomegalovirus-associated TCR beta chains recognize cytomegalovirus antigens. In a later analysis, the rate of TCR association differed among HLA loci, with DRB1 alleles having the most associated TCRs and HLA-C alleles having the fewest. The presence/absence analyses assumed that sequencing depth was roughly uniform across donors, and that assumption may not be true. The only immune exposure information available for the cohort was CMV serostatus. According to the authors, the approach could potentially be generalized to other disease states and immunological phenotypes. Because the 87-base-pair reads could not distinguish some IMGT-functional V segments, including TRBV6-2 and TRBV6-3, those segments were excluded. Compared with equally common non-associated chains, HLA-associated TCR beta chains in a later analysis were more clonally expanded and had lower generation probabilities. Correlated functional status among segregating V segments might reflect linkage disequilibrium, but an unknown experimental factor could not be ruled out. According to a later analysis, parvovirus B19, influenza, CMV and Epstein-Barr virus appeared linked to several top co-occurrence clusters. HLA typing was unavailable for some donors at each locus, so association tests used only the typed subset.

Reading from cysteine to phenylalanine, the CDR3 counts 13 amino acids. The retained sequence is limited to the CDR3, 39 bases, with the frame set at the first base. The CDR1 and CDR2 encoded by the germline V gene are SGHVS and FQNEAQ. V drops 4 bases and J drops 5 bases, leaving 11 bases in between. In total, around 600 healthy bone marrow donors made up the cohort. At the time of sampling, every cohort member was nominally healthy, though immune exposures that went unrecorded were likely present. The donor tested CMV seropositive, placing the donor among the roughly 300 seropositive members of the cohort. A peripheral blood sample was collected from each donor, and TCR beta sequencing was performed on peripheral blood mononuclear cells. The Qiagen DNeasy Blood Extraction Kit was used to extract genomic DNA from the blood cell samples. Receptor libraries were prepared by the immunoSEQ multiplex PCR assay. A mixture of 60 forward primers for TCR Vbeta segments and 13 reverse primers for TCR Jbeta segments was used in the multiplex PCR. The CDR3 region of rearranged TCR beta genes was amplified from genomic DNA with a multiplex PCR assay. On the Illumina HiSeq System, the amplified TCR beta libraries were sequenced as 87-base-pair reads. Concerning the study's data processing: Across the roughly 640 repertoires, a later analysis counted 75 million to 90 million unique TCR beta chains, 9.5 million to 12 million of which were shared by at least two donors. Raw reads were error-corrected and collapsed into unique sequences with a nearest-neighbor algorithm that merged closely related sequences to remove PCR and sequencing errors. Alignment of CDR3 sequences to IMGT reference sequences was used to assign V, D and J gene segments. For a sequence to be retained, a match of at least six nucleotides was required to both a V gene segment and a J gene segment. A rearrangement counted as productive if the CDR3 had no stop codons and remained in frame with V and J, and every other rearrangement counted as non-productive. CDR3 was defined according to IMGT convention as the region running from the second conserved V-encoded cysteine to the conserved J-encoded phenylalanine. In an earlier analysis of just under 600 of the donors, sequences lacking an unambiguous match to a single V gene segment were excluded. In an earlier analysis of some 590 of the donors, V segments were called functional above 56.7% productive rearrangements and were called segregating when the between-donor standard deviation exceeded 5%. A statistical classification framework was developed to diagnose cytomegalovirus status using the catalog of TCR beta chain sequences. A later analysis assigned V and J genes by comparing TCR nucleotide sequences with IMGT/GENE-DB human TR gene sequences. In a later analysis, CDR3 sequences and most-parsimonious VDJ recombination scenarios were assigned using the TCRdist pipeline. In a later analysis, each TCR beta chain was defined by its CDR3 amino acid sequence together with its V-gene family, and reads lacking a unique V-gene family were excluded. A later analysis removed 592 highly shared, low-generation-probability nucleotide sequences to deal with suspected cross-contamination and a sequencing artifact. For each public chain, a later analysis derived a clonal expansion index from normalized ranks of inferred template counts within each repertoire. In a later analysis, generation probabilities were computed using a VDJ recombination model fitted to out-of-frame rearrangements, and the results were checked against IGoR. In a later analysis, TCR-TCR, TCR-HLA and TCR-CMV co-occurrence was scored with hypergeometric tests, and a repertoire-size bias correction was applied to TCR pairs. To estimate false discovery rates, a later analysis permuted the HLA or CMV assignments 20 times. In a later analysis, co-occurring TCRs were grouped with DBSCAN, and TCRdist sequence similarity was added when clustering was performed within HLA-allele-positive subsets. Repertoires with fewer than 30,000 or more than 120,000 public chains were left out of co-occurrence clustering, as were a handful of repertoires with anomalous nucleotide sharing. Drawn from immuneACCESS, this table holds only the in-frame rearrangements with V and J called that TCRdb kept. Clones are partly lost; checked studies trace under half to an unresolved V gene and leave the rest unexplained. V and J calls and clone size are given by that table; D and trimming were obtained from the DNA. This sample has 100,000 or so clones in its table, and roughly 80% of those were observed once. 8% to 10% of the sample goes to the ten largest clones.

This TCR was recovered from a male donor in good health and CMV-seropositive. The chain joins TRBV7-8 to TRBJ1-2, with TRBD1 perhaps the D gene, on 6 matching bases. The sequenced material came from PBMCs. CDR3 region: CASSSGQFYGYTF. The nucleotides are TGTGCCAGCAGCTCCGGACAGTTTTATGGCTACACCTTC.